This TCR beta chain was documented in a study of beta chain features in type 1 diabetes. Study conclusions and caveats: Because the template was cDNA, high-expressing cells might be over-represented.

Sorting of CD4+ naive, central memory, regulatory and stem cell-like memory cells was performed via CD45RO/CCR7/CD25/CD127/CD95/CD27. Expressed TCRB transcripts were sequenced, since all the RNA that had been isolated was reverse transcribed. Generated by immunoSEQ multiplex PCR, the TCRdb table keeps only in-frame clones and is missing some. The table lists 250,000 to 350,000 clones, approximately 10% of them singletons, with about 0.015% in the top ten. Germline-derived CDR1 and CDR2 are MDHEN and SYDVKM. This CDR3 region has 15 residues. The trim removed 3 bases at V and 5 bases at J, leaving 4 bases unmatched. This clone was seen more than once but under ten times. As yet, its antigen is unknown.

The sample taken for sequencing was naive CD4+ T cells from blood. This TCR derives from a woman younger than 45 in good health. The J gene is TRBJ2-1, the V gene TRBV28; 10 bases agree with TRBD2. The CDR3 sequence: CASSFPSGRNNEQFF. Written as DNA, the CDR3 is TGTGCCAGCAGTTTCCCTAGCGGGAGAAACAATGAGCAGTTCTTC.